This is a list of T cell receptor beta chains from one sample in a study of blood T cell repertoires in COVID-19. Assay: immunoSEQ multiplex PCR; the TCRdb copy retains only in-frame clones and omits some. In the table there are 25,000 to 30,000 clones, 80% to 90% of which are singletons. Sequenced input: peripheral blood. All receptors come from a human donor in a cohort sampled during active COVID-19. The CDR3 runs from the conserved cysteine through the conserved F or W. D genes are given only for firm matches. Expanded clones get a size class; other rows say once, few or many, or leave the size out.

-,TRBD1,TRBV5-5,14,TRBJ1-4,TGTGCCAGCAGCTGGGGACAGTTTAATGAAAAACTGTTTTTT,CASSWGQFNEKLFF
-,TRBD2,TRBV9,15,TRBJ2-1,TGTGCCAGCAGCGGGACTAGCGGGGGGGCCTATGAGCAGTTCTTC,CASSGTSGGAYEQFF
-,-,TRBV3-1/TRBV3-2,13,TRBJ1-1,TGTGCCAGCAGATTCACAGGGTCAACTGAAGCTTTCTTT,CASRFTGSTEAFF
-,TRBD1,TRBV5-6,16,TRBJ2-1,TGTGCCAGCAGCCCGGGACAGGGGGTATACTACGATGAGCAGTTCTTC,CASSPGQGVYYDEQFF
-,-,TRBV28,16,TRBJ2-3,TGTGCCAGCCGCCAGGGGGCTAGCGGGGTCACAGATACGCAGTATTTT,CASRQGASGVTDTQYF
-,TRBD2,TRBV6-6,14,TRBJ2-3,TGTGCCAGCAGTCACTCGGGGGGGCCGGATACGCAGTATTTT,CASSHSGGPDTQYF
few,-,TRBV5-1,16,TRBJ2-2,TGCGCCAGCAGCTTGGAGTCAGGGGTGGGCACCGGGGAGCTGTTTTTT,CASSLESGVGTGELFF
-,-,TRBV30,11,TRBJ1-2,TGTGCCTGGAGCAGGAACTATGGCTACACCTTC,CAWSRNYGYTF
-,-,TRBV12-3/TRBV12-4,13,TRBJ1-1,TGTGCCAGCAGTTTTAACTCTGTTGGTGAAGCTTTCTTT,CASSFNSVGEAFF
-,-,TRBV11-2,14,TRBJ1-2,TGTGCCAGCAGCTTGTCGGGGGGCACCTATGGCTACACCTTC,CASSLSGGTYGYTF
-,-,TRBV6-2/TRBV6-3,14,TRBJ2-5,TGTGCCAGCAGCCGGAGACAGTTGGAAGAGACCCAGTACTTC,CASSRRQLEETQYF
-,TRBD2,TRBV28,13,TRBJ2-2,TGTGCCAGCAGTTTACGGGGGGCCGGGGAGCTGTTTTTT,CASSLRGAGELFF
-,TRBD1,TRBV11-3,13,TRBJ2-7,TGTGCCAGCAGCTTAGGTTCAGGGGGCGAGCAGTACTTC,CASSLGSGGEQYF
-,-,TRBV15,14,TRBJ1-1,TGTGCCACCAGCCCCTATACAATCAGGGAGGGAGCTTTCTTT,CATSPYTIREGAFF
-,TRBD1,TRBV11-2,14,TRBJ1-2,TGTGCCAGCAGCCCGGACAGGGACCGGGGTGGCTACACCTTC,CASSPDRDRGGYTF
-,TRBD1,TRBV11-3,12,TRBJ2-2,TGTGCCAGCAGCTTCGCGAGGGACAGGCTGTTTTTT,CASSFARDRLFF
-,-,TRBV7-8,13,TRBJ2-2,TGTGCCAGCAGCTTAGCCTCGTCCGGGGAGCTGTTTTTT,CASSLASSGELFF
-,-,TRBV4-1,17,TRBJ2-6,TGCGCCAGCAGCCAAGATCCCCTCGGGTCTGGGGCCAACGTCCTGACTTTC,CASSQDPLGSGANVLTF
once,TRBD2,TRBV5-5,14,TRBJ2-5,TGTGCCAGCAGCTTGCCTCTGGGGGGGGAGACCCAGTACTTC,CASSLPLGGETQYF
-,TRBD1,TRBV28,15,TRBJ2-7,TGTGCCAGCAGTTCCGGACAGGGGGCCCTCTACGAGCAGTACTTC,CASSSGQGALYEQYF
-,-,TRBV4-3,13,TRBJ1-2,TGCGCCAGCAGCCCAGGACTAGGCTTAGATTACACCTTC,CASSPGLGLDYTF
-,-,TRBV28,13,TRBJ2-3,TGTGCCAGCATGGGCAGAATCACAGATACGCAGTATTTT,CASMGRITDTQYF
-,-,TRBV13,13,TRBJ2-7,TGTGCCAGCAGCTTAGGCCGGGGGTACGAGCAGTACTTC,CASSLGRGYEQYF
-,-,TRBV21-1,18,TRBJ2-7,TGTGCCAGCCCTGTGGACAGCATCTACGAGCAGTGCATCTACGAGCAGTACTTC,CASPVDSIYEQCIYEQYF
-,-,TRBV4-2,16,TRBJ1-5,TGTGCCAGCAGCCAGGGGGGACTGAGTAGCAATCAGCCCCAGCATTTT,CASSQGGLSSNQPQHF
-,TRBD1,TRBV19,16,TRBJ1-3,TGTGCCAGTAGTACCGGGACAGGTTTCTCTGGAAACACCATATATTTT,CASSTGTGFSGNTIYF
-,-,TRBV5-1,14,TRBJ1-5,TGCGCCAGCAGCTTGGAGGCGGGTCGGCGGCCCCAGCATTTT,CASSLEAGRRPQHF
medium-sized,TRBD1,TRBV9,15,TRBJ1-2,TGTGCCAGCAGCGTCGGGACAGTGGACCTCTATGGCTACACCTTC,CASSVGTVDLYGYTF
-,TRBD2,TRBV4-3,15,TRBJ2-3,TGCGCCAGCAGCCAAGGGACTAGGTCGTCAGATACGCAGTATTTT,CASSQGTRSSDTQYF
-,TRBD2,TRBV6-5,15,TRBJ2-1,TGTGCCAGCAGCCTGAAGCGGGGGCCCCACAATGAGCAGTTCTTC,CASSLKRGPHNEQFF
-,TRBD1,TRBV2,17,TRBJ1-6,TGTGCCAGCAGTTCGGGACAGAAAAGCTCCTATAATTCACCCCTCCACTTT,CASSSGQKSSYNSPLHF
-,-,TRBV7-2,11,TRBJ2-1,TGTGCCAGCAGCTGGGCAGGGGAGCAGTTCTTC,CASSWAGEQFF
-,TRBD1,TRBV4-3,16,TRBJ1-6,TGCGCCAGCAGCCAAGATAAGGGGGCCGGGGATTCACCCCTCCACTTT,CASSQDKGAGDSPLHF
-,-,TRBV7-2,14,TRBJ1-3,TGTGCCAGCAGCCCGACACACTCTGGAAACACCATATATTTT,CASSPTHSGNTIYF
-,TRBD1,TRBV6-2/TRBV6-3,13,TRBJ1-6,TGTGCCAGCAGCCCGGGACAGATTACACCCCTCCACTTT,CASSPGQITPLHF
-,-,TRBV19,14,TRBJ2-3,TGTGCCAGTAGTTCAAGCGGAACCACAGATACGCAGTATTTT,CASSSSGTTDTQYF
-,-,TRBV12-3/TRBV12-4,13,TRBJ1-2,TGTGCCAGCAGCATTACATCTAACTATGGCTACACCTTC,CASSITSNYGYTF
-,-,TRBV19,14,TRBJ1-1,TGTGCCTCGGGAGGCTTGCTAGCGAACACTGAAGCTTTCTTT,CASGGLLANTEAFF
-,TRBD2,TRBV4-3,17,TRBJ2-1,TGCGCCAGCAGCCAAGAGGCGACTAGCGGAGAAGACAATGAGCAGTTCTTC,CASSQEATSGEDNEQFF
-,TRBD1,TRBV6-2/TRBV6-3,14,TRBJ2-7,TGTGCCAGCAACCCCGGGACAGGCCGGTTGGAGCAGTACTTC,CASNPGTGRLEQYF
once,-,TRBV4-2,14,TRBJ1-4,TGTGCCAGCAGCCTTCAGGGAAGTAATGAAAAACTGTTTTTT,CASSLQGSNEKLFF
-,-,TRBV9,13,TRBJ2-3,TGTGCCAGCAGCGTAGGGCACACAGATACGCAGTATTTT,CASSVGHTDTQYF
once,-,TRBV18,16,TRBJ2-7,TGTGCCAGCTCGCCCACTCGGACAGCCAACTCCTACGAGCAGTACTTC,CASSPTRTANSYEQYF
few,-,TRBV19,17,TRBJ2-2,TGTGCCAGTATTTTAGGCTCAGGGGCGCTGAACACCGGGGAGCTGTTTTTT,CASILGSGALNTGELFF
-,-,TRBV7-2,15,TRBJ2-1,TGTGCCAGCAGCCTAAGATCCGACAGTTACAATGAGCAGTTCTTC,CASSLRSDSYNEQFF
once,TRBD1,TRBV4-1,15,TRBJ2-7,TGCGCCAGCAGCCAAGTACAGGGGGCAACCTACGAGCAGTACTTC,CASSQVQGATYEQYF
-,-,TRBV4-3,18,TRBJ2-3,TGCGCCAGCAGCCAAGATCTGGGGCTGCTAGAGTTTACAGATACGCAGTATTTT,CASSQDLGLLEFTDTQYF
-,TRBD2,TRBV4-2,17,TRBJ2-2,TGTGCCAGCAGCCAAGCCCGCGGGGGGGAGAACACCGGGGAGCTGTTTTTT,CASSQARGGENTGELFF
-,TRBD1,TRBV19,18,TRBJ1-5,TGTGCCAGTAGTCAGGGGACAGGGGGGTCCCTTAGCAATCAGCCCCAGCATTTT,CASSQGTGGSLSNQPQHF
-,-,TRBV12-2,19,TRBJ2-7,TGTGCAAGTCGCTGTCCCCGACTAACCCTCTCCAATAGAAATTACGAGCAGTACTTC,CASRCPRLTLSNRNYEQYF
-,-,TRBV19,16,TRBJ2-7,TGTGCCAGTAGTTTGGAACCGGGACTTGTCCCCTACGAGCAGTACTTC,CASSLEPGLVPYEQYF
-,TRBD2,TRBV7-6,15,TRBJ2-5,TGTGCCAGCAGCCGTAGCGGGGGGGCCGGGGAGACCCAGTACTTC,CASSRSGGAGETQYF